The clone carrying this T cell receptor beta chain was found a few times. Its antigen remains unknown. The CDR3 extends over 12 amino acids. Germline V CDR1 and CDR2: SEHNR, FQNEAQ (reference sequence). Trimming removed 4 bases from V and 8 bases from J, with 10 bases in between. The data derive from a study of T cells after yellow fever vaccination. Study information: Researchers used SMART-Seq v4 Ultra Low Input to prepare fractions that had low cell numbers. Study-level results: Abundant contaminating clonotypes from the bulk population could appear in FACS-sorted repertoires.

Template-switching 5'RACE yielded the TCR cDNA; a universal primer site and UMIs were added in the process. MiXCR, applied by TCRdb to the 5' RACE reads, yields one record per CDR3 protein. The sample has 450,000 to 650,000 distinct CDR3 sequences; roughly 14% are singletons. This clonotype was obtained from a man aged 30 to 45 who received the YFV17D yellow fever vaccine. The specimen comprised PBMCs, sampled on the day of the yellow fever booster vaccination. V and J are TRBV7-9 and TRBJ2-3; D not certain. CDR3 sequence: CASSSTLSTQYF. In nucleotides, the CDR3 is TGTGCCAGCAGCTCAACGCTGAGTACGCAGTATTTT.